These 12 T cell receptor beta chains came from one sample sequenced in a study of spatial heterogeneity in lung cancer. TCRdb called the 5' RACE reads again in MiXCR, with one record for every CDR3 protein. Of tens of thousands of distinct CDR3 sequences detected, approximately 5.9% appear once; the ten largest clones hold 24%. Time point: blood at routine non-recurrence follow-up after resection. The sequenced sample was PBMCs, obtained at follow-up. Every receptor here comes from a female donor with early-stage non-small cell lung cancer.

This clonotype showed up many times. The J gene is TRBJ2-5, the V gene TRBV7-2; the D is unclear. This CDR3 comprises 11 residues. V was cut by 5 bases and J by 4 bases, with 5 bases left in between. Germline V gene lookup returns CDR1 SGHTA and CDR2 FQGNSA. DNA of the CDR3: TGTGCCAGCAGCCTGGCAGAGACCCAGTACTTC. This translates into CASSLAETQYF.

Ten or more counts support this clonotype. The V call is TRBV7-2, the J call TRBJ2-3; TRBD2 agrees at 8 bases. After removal of 7 bases from V and 0 bases from J, the junction contained 0 bases not matched to a gene. The CDR3 extends over 13 amino acids. Germline V gene lookup returns CDR1 SGHTA and CDR2 FQGNSA. The CDR3 loop reads CASKRGSTDTQYF. The CDR3 DNA reads TGTGCCAGCAAGCGGGGGAGCACAGATACGCAGTATTTT. The whole variable domain, remainder taken from reference TRBV7-2 and TRBJ2-3, is GAGVSQSPSNKVTEKGKDVELRCDPISGHTALYWYRQSLGQGLEFLIYFQGNSAPDKSGLPSDRFSAERTGGSVSTLTIQRTQQEDSAVYLCASKRGSTDTQYFGPGTRLTVL.

This clonotype has a count of ten or more. This chain links TRBV28 with TRBJ1-2; D gene unclear. CDR1 is MDHEN and CDR2 is SYDVKM in the germline V gene. Between the trimmed V and J ends, which lost 7 bases and 6 bases, there was a span of 15 bases. CDR3 length: 13 amino acids. The CDR3 protein is CASTLLGLDGYTF. The CDR3, as DNA: TGTGCCAGCACGCTTCTCGGGCTGGATGGCTACACCTTC.

This clonotype has just a few counts. The J gene is TRBJ2-7, the V gene TRBV20-1; D remains unclear. V was clipped by 6 bases and J by 5 bases, with 20 bases between them. Germline-derived CDR1 and CDR2 are DFQATT and SNEGSKA (reference sequence). The CDR3 is 14 amino acids. CDR3 protein: CSAADPVGLNEQYF. CDR3 DNA sequence: TGCAGTGCCGCCGACCCCGTTGGGCTCAACGAGCAGTACTTC.

In its sample, this clonotype ranks as medium-sized. The gene calls are TRBV10-3 and TRBJ2-1; 9 nucleotides line up with TRBD2. CDR3 length: 15 residues. After removal of 4 bases from V and 5 bases from J, the junction contained 6 bases not matched to a gene. Germline CDR1 and CDR2: ENHRY and SYGVKD. Written as DNA, the CDR3 is TGTGCCATCAGTGTCAGCGGGAGGAATCACAATGAGCAGTTCTTC. Translated: CAISVSGRNHNEQFF.

This clonotype came up many times. This rearrangement joins TRBV28 to TRBJ1-6, with D possibly TRBD1 on 6 matching bases. V was trimmed by 6 bases and J by 9 bases, leaving 18 bases between them. Looked up from germline, CDR1 is MDHEN and CDR2 is SYDVKM. This CDR3 is built from 15 residues. CDR3 amino acids: CASRPPTGTSSPLHF. The CDR3 nucleotides read TGTGCCAGCAGGCCCCCAACAGGGACAAGTTCACCCCTCCACTTT.

The CDR3 protein is CASSFTTGGGNEQYF. The CDR3 DNA reads TGTGCCAGCAGTTTTACAACAGGGGGAGGGAACGAGCAGTACTTC. The chain is built from TRBV7-6 and TRBJ2-7; tentatively, D is TRBD1 (8 bases). The germline CDR1 and CDR2 sequences are SGHVS and FNYEAQ. V was pared by 6 bases and J by 5 bases, with 20 bases between. This CDR3 is 15 amino acids long. The full variable domain, its missing parts supplied by reference TRBV7-6 and TRBJ2-7, is GAGVSQSPRYKVTKRGQDVALRCDPISGHVSLYWYRQALGQGPEFLTYFNYEAQQDKSGLPNDRFSAERPEGSISTLTIQRTEQRDSAMYRCASSFTTGGGNEQYFGPGTRLTVT.

This clonotype was seen many times. The chain is built from TRBV29-1 and TRBJ1-1; 7 nucleotides agree with TRBD1. Trimming removed 5 bases from V and 9 bases from J; junction bases left unmatched: 12. CDR3 size: 13 residues. Germline CDR1 SQVTM, CDR2 ANQGSEA. CDR3 in amino acids: CSVYSGQVNQAFF. CDR3 DNA sequence: TGCAGCGTTTACTCAGGACAGGTGAACCAAGCTTTCTTT.

This clonotype was seen at least ten times. The J gene is TRBJ2-7, the V gene TRBV24-1; no reliable D call. This CDR3 has 13 amino acids. Germline CDR1 and CDR2: KGHDR and SFDVKD. The V end lost 5 bases, the J end lost 2 bases, and 9 bases lay between the germline ends. The CDR3 region is CATSVPATYEQYF. The DNA for the CDR3 is TGTGCCACCAGTGTACCAGCCACCTACGAGCAGTACTTC.

This chain connects TRBV12-3 or TRBV12-4 to TRBJ2-2, with D possibly TRBD1 on 6 matching bases. The CDR3 is 14 residues long. The ends were cut back, 1 base at V and 7 bases at J, with 10 bases in the middle. CDR3 amino acids: CASSLGGRSGELFF. The CDR3, as DNA: TGTGCCAGCAGTTTAGGGGGGCGCAGCGGGGAGCTGTTTTTT.

This clonotype was counted many times. V gene TRBV7-2 combines with J gene TRBJ2-5; 15 nucleotides agree with TRBD2. Germline V gene sequence: CDR1 SGHTA, CDR2 FQGNSA. Unmatched junction bases numbered 5, after V lost 4 bases and J lost 5 bases. CDR3 length equals 16 residues. For the CDR3, the DNA is TGTGCCAGCAGCTCGGGACTAGCGGGAGGTGGTGAGACCCAGTACTTC. This translates into CASSSGLAGGGETQYF.

This clonotype was counted ten times or more. The rearrangement joins TRBV2 to TRBJ2-7; the match to TRBD1 covers 9 bases. Looked up from germline, CDR1 is SNHLY and CDR2 is FYNNEI. The CDR3 consists of 12 residues. The V and J ends lost 11 bases and 2 bases, in that order; junction bases with no gene match: 4. Here the CDR3 reads CAVRTGAYEQYF. The DNA of the CDR3 is TGTGCCGTTAGGACAGGGGCCTACGAGCAGTACTTC.